These T cell receptor beta chains were read from a single sample in a study of T cell repertoires in cytomegalovirus infection. TCRdb reanalysed the reads using MiXCR and keeps one entry per CDR3 protein. The data show around 130,000 distinct CDR3 sequences, with 7% to 9.5% seen just once and 9.5% to 13% held by the top ten. Material for sequencing was PBMCs. All receptors come from a human donor in good health (CMV status not recorded). Some clones in this sample may be carry-over from other donors' samples. Both conserved end residues are part of each CDR3. Fields, in order: J gene, D gene, V gene, clone size, CDR3 protein, CDR3 DNA. D genes are given only for firm matches. Expanded clones are given a class, and other clones once, few, many or no size at all.

J: TRBJ2-1; D: -; V: TRBV7-9; size: many; CDR3: CASRYTGNSYNEQFF; DNA: TGTGCCAGCAGGTACACAGGGAACTCCTACAATGAGCAGTTCTTC
J: TRBJ2-6; D: -; V: TRBV28; size: -; CDR3: CASSRRFSGANVLTF; DNA: TGTGCCAGCAGTCGTCGGTTCTCTGGGGCCAACGTCCTGACTTTC
J: TRBJ2-7; D: -; V: TRBV7-2; size: many; CDR3: CASSSGANYEQYF; DNA: TGTGCCAGCAGCTCGGGGGCAAACTACGAGCAGTACTTC
J: TRBJ1-4; D: TRBD1; V: TRBV5-4; size: -; CDR3: CASSLQGMGEKLFF; DNA: TGTGCCAGCAGCTTACAGGGGATGGGTGAAAAACTGTTTTTT
J: TRBJ1-3; D: TRBD1; V: TRBV7-8; size: many; CDR3: CASSIRTGASWAGNTIYF; DNA: TGTGCCAGCAGCATTCGGACAGGGGCATCCTGGGCTGGAAACACCATATATTTT
J: TRBJ2-1; D: -; V: TRBV2; size: few; CDR3: CASSDDGVGFNEQFF; DNA: TGTGCCAGCAGTGATGACGGGGTAGGTTTCAATGAGCAGTTCTTC
J: TRBJ2-3; D: TRBD2; V: TRBV20-1; size: many; CDR3: CSARDYGGVTDTQYF; DNA: TGCAGTGCTAGAGATTACGGGGGGGTCACAGATACGCAGTATTTT
J: TRBJ2-1; D: -; V: TRBV29-1; size: -; CDR3: CSGVPTANNEQFF; DNA: TGCAGCGGTGTACCGACAGCAAACAATGAGCAGTTCTTC
J: TRBJ2-3; D: -; V: TRBV7-2; size: many; CDR3: CASRPAGSTDTQYF; DNA: TGTGCCAGCAGACCCGCTGGGAGCACAGATACGCAGTATTTT
J: TRBJ1-5; D: -; V: TRBV14; size: many; CDR3: CASSQDGRSVQHF; DNA: TGTGCCAGCAGCCAAGACGGGAGAAGTGTCCAGCATTTT
J: TRBJ1-4; D: -; V: TRBV2; size: -; CDR3: CASRGDTNEKLFF; DNA: TGTGCCAGCAGAGGGGATACTAATGAAAAACTGTTTTTT
J: TRBJ2-7; D: -; V: TRBV28; size: many; CDR3: CASRRGPRDTSYEQYF; DNA: TGTGCCAGCAGGCGGGGTCCCCGGGACACCTCCTACGAGCAGTACTTC
J: TRBJ2-7; D: -; V: TRBV20-1; size: many; CDR3: CSARTTGVPYEQYF; DNA: TGCAGTGCTAGAACTACGGGGGTCCCCTACGAGCAGTACTTC
J: TRBJ1-1; D: -; V: TRBV18; size: few; CDR3: CASSPDGGSTEAFF; DNA: TGTGCCAGCTCCCCCGACGGGGGAAGCACTGAAGCTTTCTTT
J: TRBJ1-2; D: -; V: TRBV18; size: few; CDR3: CASSPRRQASNYGYTF; DNA: TGTGCCAGCTCACCAAGGCGGCAAGCGTCTAACTATGGCTACACCTTC
J: TRBJ2-3; D: TRBD1; V: TRBV7-9; size: many; CDR3: CASSSRDRGADTQYF; DNA: TGTGCCAGCAGCTCCCGGGACAGGGGCGCAGATACGCAGTATTTT
J: TRBJ2-7; D: TRBD2; V: TRBV7-9; size: many; CDR3: CASSLRGGRSYEQYF; DNA: TGTGCCAGCAGCCTAAGGGGCGGGAGATCCTACGAGCAGTACTTC
J: TRBJ2-1; D: -; V: TRBV5-4; size: many; CDR3: CASSLGQRGNNEQFF; DNA: TGTGCCAGCAGCTTGGGCCAAAGGGGGAATAATGAGCAGTTCTTC
J: TRBJ2-1; D: -; V: TRBV7-2; size: many; CDR3: CASSNPAVTYNEQFF; DNA: TGTGCCAGCAGCAACCCAGCGGTTACCTACAATGAGCAGTTCTTC
J: TRBJ2-7; D: TRBD2; V: TRBV18; size: -; CDR3: CASSPPGTSGSYEQYF; DNA: TGTGCCAGCTCACCCCCTGGGACTAGCGGTTCCTACGAGCAGTACTTC
J: TRBJ2-7; D: TRBD1; V: TRBV4-2; size: many; CDR3: CASSQDALRTGGVDEQYF; DNA: TGTGCCAGCAGCCAAGACGCGCTTCGGACAGGGGGCGTCGACGAGCAGTACTTC
J: TRBJ2-1; D: TRBD1; V: TRBV20-1; size: many; CDR3: CSARNRDRGRNEQFF; DNA: TGCAGTGCTAGAAACCGGGACAGGGGGCGGAATGAGCAGTTCTTC
J: TRBJ1-5; D: -; V: TRBV2; size: -; CDR3: CASSESGRSQPQHF; DNA: TGTGCCAGCAGTGAGTCGGGCCGAAGTCAGCCCCAGCATTTT
J: TRBJ2-1; D: TRBD2; V: TRBV28; size: many; CDR3: CASRLGTSGGYEQFF; DNA: TGTGCCAGCAGACTAGGGACTAGCGGGGGCTATGAGCAGTTCTTC
J: TRBJ1-2; D: -; V: TRBV2; size: many; CDR3: CASSEALVQNMRYTF; DNA: TGTGCCAGCAGTGAAGCGCTTGTCCAGAACATGCGCTACACCTTC
J: TRBJ2-3; D: TRBD2; V: TRBV2; size: many; CDR3: CASSAQGLAGGSTDTQYF; DNA: TGTGCCAGCAGTGCTCAAGGACTAGCGGGGGGGAGCACAGATACGCAGTATTTT
J: TRBJ1-1; D: -; V: TRBV29-1; size: many; CDR3: CSVTGPNTEAFF; DNA: TGCAGCGTTACAGGTCCGAACACTGAAGCTTTCTTT
J: TRBJ1-2; D: TRBD1; V: TRBV12-3/TRBV12-4; size: many; CDR3: CASQSTGGHFYGYTF; DNA: TGTGCCAGCCAATCGACAGGGGGTCATTTCTATGGCTACACCTTC
J: TRBJ2-7; D: TRBD2; V: TRBV7-3; size: many; CDR3: CASSLIAGAYEQYF; DNA: TGTGCCAGCAGCTTAATAGCGGGGGCCTACGAGCAGTACTTC
J: TRBJ1-5; D: -; V: TRBV5-1; size: once; CDR3: CASSPGGQGAQPQHF; DNA: TGCGCCAGCAGCCCTGGTGGGCAGGGAGCTCAGCCCCAGCATTTT
J: TRBJ1-4; D: -; V: TRBV20-1; size: many; CDR3: CSASRGSKLFF; DNA: TGCAGTGCTAGCCGAGGGTCTAAACTGTTTTTT
J: TRBJ2-4; D: -; V: TRBV29-1; size: many; CDR3: CSVGTAVGRDIQYF; DNA: TGCAGCGTCGGGACCGCCGTGGGTCGGGACATTCAGTACTTC
J: TRBJ1-1; D: -; V: TRBV12-3/TRBV12-4; size: many; CDR3: CASILMGGERVNTEAFF; DNA: TGTGCCAGCATCCTAATGGGGGGAGAGAGGGTCAACACTGAAGCTTTCTTT
J: TRBJ2-1; D: TRBD2; V: TRBV2; size: many; CDR3: CASSDSGGDNEQFF; DNA: TGTGCCAGCAGTGACAGCGGGGGGGACAATGAGCAGTTCTTC
J: TRBJ2-1; D: TRBD1; V: TRBV28; size: many; CDR3: CASSPGQGTYNEQFF; DNA: TGTGCCAGCAGTCCTGGACAGGGAACCTACAATGAGCAGTTCTTC
J: TRBJ1-2; D: -; V: TRBV15; size: many; CDR3: CATSTDNYGYTF; DNA: TGTGCCACCAGCACCGACAACTATGGCTACACCTTC
J: TRBJ1-4; D: TRBD1; V: TRBV29-1; size: many; CDR3: CSVLPGQGEEKLFF; DNA: TGCAGCGTTCTCCCGGGACAGGGTGAAGAAAAACTGTTTTTT